Below, one T cell receptor (beta chain) is given with its context. Its antigen is not known. The entry originates in a study of cytomegalovirus exposure and HLA in healthy donors. Whole-study findings and limits: A prior analysis recorded that most TCR beta V segments were productive about 87% or about 30% of the time.

Germline V CDR1 and CDR2: ENHRY, SYGVKD. The V gene end was trimmed by 10 bases and the J gene end by 2 bases; junction bases not matched to a gene: 1. The CDR3 is made up of 12 amino acids. The study ran its PCR with 60 Vbeta and 13 Jbeta primers. Repertoires were generated with immunoSEQ multiplex PCR, while TCRdb's copy carries only in-frame clones and drops some. The sample gives some 120,000 clones, around 72% of which show up once; roughly 10% is in the top ten. Source material: PBMCs. The receptor was isolated from a woman aged 50 to 60 in good health and CMV-seropositive. This chain connects TRBV10-3 to TRBJ1-3; 8 bases line up with TRBD1. CDR3 nucleotide sequence: TGTGCCACACAGGGGGCTGGAAACACCATATATTTT. Its protein is CATQGAGNTIYF.